The sequence of this T cell receptor (beta chain) was determined in a study of cytomegalovirus exposure and HLA in healthy donors. Study-wide results and caveats: According to the study, roughly 160 TCR beta chains were cytomegalovirus-associated.

The study drew the donors from its 120-subject validation cohort, separate from the approximately 700-subject first cohort. Sequenced by immunoSEQ multiplex PCR; TCRdb stores in-frame clones only, minus some. The sample yields some 190,000 clones, roughly 83% seen once. This clone occurred a few times. Its specificity is not known. The material sequenced was PBMCs. This clonotype originated in a woman younger than 30 in good health and CMV-seronegative.

The CDR3 loop is CASSLAPDRPYEQYF. Written as DNA, the CDR3 is TGCGCCAGCAGCTTGGCCCCCGACAGGCCCTACGAGCAGTACTTC. The chain is built from TRBV5-1 and TRBJ2-7; perhaps TRBD1 as D (6 bases). Germline CDR1 and CDR2: SGHRS and YFSETQ. V lost 0 bases, J lost 2 bases, and 12 bases lay in between. This CDR3 comprises 15 residues.